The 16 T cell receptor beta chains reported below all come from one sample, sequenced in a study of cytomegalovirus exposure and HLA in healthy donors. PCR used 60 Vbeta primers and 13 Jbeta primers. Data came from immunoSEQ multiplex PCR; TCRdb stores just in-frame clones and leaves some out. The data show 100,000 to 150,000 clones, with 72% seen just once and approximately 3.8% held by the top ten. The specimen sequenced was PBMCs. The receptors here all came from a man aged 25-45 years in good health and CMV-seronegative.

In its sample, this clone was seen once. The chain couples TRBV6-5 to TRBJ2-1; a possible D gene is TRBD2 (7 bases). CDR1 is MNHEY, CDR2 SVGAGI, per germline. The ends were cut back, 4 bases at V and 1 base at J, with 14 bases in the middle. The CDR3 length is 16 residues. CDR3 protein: CASSSVGGASYNEQFF. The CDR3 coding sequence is TGTGCCAGCAGTTCCGTAGGGGGGGCTTCCTACAATGAGCAGTTCTTC.

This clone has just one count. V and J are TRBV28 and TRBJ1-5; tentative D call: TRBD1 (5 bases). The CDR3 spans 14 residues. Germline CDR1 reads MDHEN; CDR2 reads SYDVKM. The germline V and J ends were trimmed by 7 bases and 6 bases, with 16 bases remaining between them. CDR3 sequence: CASKSGGGTQPQHF. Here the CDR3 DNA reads TGTGCCAGCAAAAGCGGGGGGGGGACTCAGCCCCAGCATTTT.

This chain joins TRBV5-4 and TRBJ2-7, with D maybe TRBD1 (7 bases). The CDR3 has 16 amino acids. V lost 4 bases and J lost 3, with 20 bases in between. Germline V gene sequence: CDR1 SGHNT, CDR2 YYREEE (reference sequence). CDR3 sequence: CASSQETSGDSYEQYF. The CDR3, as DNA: TGTGCCAGCAGCCAAGAGACATCGGGGGACAGCTACGAGCAGTACTTC.

CDR3 loop: CASSVVPGQGLSENTEAFF. The CDR3 nucleotides are TGTGCCAGCAGCGTAGTTCCCGGACAGGGACTATCGGAGAACACTGAAGCTTTCTTT. The V gene is TRBV9, the J gene TRBJ1-1; TRBD1 matches 8 bases. The junction had 14 bases not matched to a gene; V was cut back by 0 bases and J by 1 base. CDR1 is SGDLS, CDR2 YYNGEE, per germline. The length of the CDR3 is 19 residues.

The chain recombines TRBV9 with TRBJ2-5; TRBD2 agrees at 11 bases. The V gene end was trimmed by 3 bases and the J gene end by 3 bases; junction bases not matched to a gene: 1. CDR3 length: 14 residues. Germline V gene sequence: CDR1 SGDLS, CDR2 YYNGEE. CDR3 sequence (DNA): TGTGCCAGCAGCGCGGGACTAGCGGAAGAGACCCAGTACTTC. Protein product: CASSAGLAEETQYF.

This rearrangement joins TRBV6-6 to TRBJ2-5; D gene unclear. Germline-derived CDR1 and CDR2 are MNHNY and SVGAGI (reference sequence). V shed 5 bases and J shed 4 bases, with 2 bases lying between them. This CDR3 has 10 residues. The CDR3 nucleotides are TGTGCCAGCAGTCGAGAGACCCAGTACTTC. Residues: CASSRETQYF.

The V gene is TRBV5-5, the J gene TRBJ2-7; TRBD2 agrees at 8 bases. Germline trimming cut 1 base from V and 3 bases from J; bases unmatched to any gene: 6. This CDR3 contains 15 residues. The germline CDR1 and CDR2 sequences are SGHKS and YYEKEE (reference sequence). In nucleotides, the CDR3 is TGTGCCAGCAGCTTGACGGCGGGGGGATACTACGAGCAGTACTTC. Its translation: CASSLTAGGYYEQYF.

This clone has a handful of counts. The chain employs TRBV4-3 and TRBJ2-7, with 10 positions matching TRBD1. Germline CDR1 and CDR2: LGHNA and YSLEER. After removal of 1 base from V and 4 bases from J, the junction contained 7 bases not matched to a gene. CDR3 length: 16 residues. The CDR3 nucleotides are TGCGCCAGCAGCCAAGCCGCGGGACAGGGGTTTTACGAGCAGTACTTC. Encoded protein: CASSQAAGQGFYEQYF.

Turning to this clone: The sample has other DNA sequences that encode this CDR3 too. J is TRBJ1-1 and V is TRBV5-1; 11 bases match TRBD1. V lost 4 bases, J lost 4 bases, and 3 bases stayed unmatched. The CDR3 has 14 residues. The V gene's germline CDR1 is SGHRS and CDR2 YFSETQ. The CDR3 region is CASSPGTGGTEAFF. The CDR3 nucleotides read TGCGCCAGCAGCCCCGGGACAGGGGGCACTGAAGCTTTCTTT.

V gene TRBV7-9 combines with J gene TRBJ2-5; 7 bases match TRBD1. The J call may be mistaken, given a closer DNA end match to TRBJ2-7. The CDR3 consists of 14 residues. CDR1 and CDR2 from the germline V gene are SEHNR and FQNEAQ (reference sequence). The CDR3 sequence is CASNEGQTPNEQYF. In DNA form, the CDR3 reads TGTGCCAGCAACGAGGGACAGACTCCCAACGAGCAGTACTTC.

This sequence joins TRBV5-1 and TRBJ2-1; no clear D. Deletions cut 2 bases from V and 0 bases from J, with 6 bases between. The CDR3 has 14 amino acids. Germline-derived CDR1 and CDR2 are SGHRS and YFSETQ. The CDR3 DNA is TGCGCCAGCAGCTTTAGAAGCTCCTACAATGAGCAGTTCTTC. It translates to CASSFRSSYNEQFF.

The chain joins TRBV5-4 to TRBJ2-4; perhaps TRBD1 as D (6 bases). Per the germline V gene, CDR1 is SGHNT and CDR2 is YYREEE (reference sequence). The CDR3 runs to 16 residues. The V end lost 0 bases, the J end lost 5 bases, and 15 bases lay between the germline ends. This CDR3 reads CASSLVGRTEENIQYF. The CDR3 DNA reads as TGTGCCAGCAGCTTGGTTGGCCGGACAGAAGAAAACATTCAGTACTTC.

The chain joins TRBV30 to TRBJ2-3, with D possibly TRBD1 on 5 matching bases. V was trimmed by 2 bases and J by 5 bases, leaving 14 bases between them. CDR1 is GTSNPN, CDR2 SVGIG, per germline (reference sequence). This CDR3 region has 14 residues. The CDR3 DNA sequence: TGTGCCTGGAGTCTGTATGGGGCCGAAGATACGCAGTATTTT. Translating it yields CAWSLYGAEDTQYF. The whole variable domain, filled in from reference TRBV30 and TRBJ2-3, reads SQTIHQWPATLVQPVGSPLSLECTVEGTSNPNLYWYRQAAGRGLQLLFYSVGIGQISSEVPQNLSASRPQDRQFILSSKKLLLSDSGFYLCAWSLYGAEDTQYFGPGTRLTVL.

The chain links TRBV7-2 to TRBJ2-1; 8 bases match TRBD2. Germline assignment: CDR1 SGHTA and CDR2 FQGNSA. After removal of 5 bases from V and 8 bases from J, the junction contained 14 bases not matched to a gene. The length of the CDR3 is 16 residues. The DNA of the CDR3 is TGTGCCAGCAGCCCCGGCGGCAGCGGGGGTATTGATGAGCAGTTCTTC. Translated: CASSPGGSGGIDEQFF.

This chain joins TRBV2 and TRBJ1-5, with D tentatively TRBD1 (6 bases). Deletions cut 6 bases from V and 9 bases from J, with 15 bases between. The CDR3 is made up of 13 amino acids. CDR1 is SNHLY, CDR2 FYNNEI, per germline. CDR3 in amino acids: CASREQGQGPQHF. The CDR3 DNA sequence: TGTGCCAGCAGGGAACAGGGCCAGGGGCCCCAGCATTTT. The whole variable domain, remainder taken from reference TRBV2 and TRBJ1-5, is EPEVTQTPSHQVTQMGQEVILRCVPISNHLYFYWYRQILGQKVEFLVSFYNNEISEKSEIFDDQFSVERPDGSNFTLKIRSTKLEDSAMYFCASREQGQGPQHFGDGTRLSIL.

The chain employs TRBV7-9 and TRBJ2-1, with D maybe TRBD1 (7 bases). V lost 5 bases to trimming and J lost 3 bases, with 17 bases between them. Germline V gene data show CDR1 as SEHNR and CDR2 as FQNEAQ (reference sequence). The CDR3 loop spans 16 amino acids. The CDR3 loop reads CASSSPQGGFYNEQFF. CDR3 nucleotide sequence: TGTGCCAGCAGCAGTCCTCAGGGGGGATTCTACAATGAGCAGTTCTTC. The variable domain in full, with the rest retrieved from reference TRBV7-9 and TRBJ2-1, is DTGVSQNPRHKITKRGQNVTFRCDPISEHNRLYWYRQTLGQGPEFLTYFQNEAQLEKSRLLSDRFSAERPKGSFSTLEIQRTEQGDSAMYLCASSSPQGGFYNEQFFGPGTRLTVL.